Listed here are 13 T cell receptor beta chains from one sample, sequenced in a study of beta chain features in type 1 diabetes. Expressed TCRB transcripts were sequenced after all isolated RNA was converted to cDNA. The data were produced by immunoSEQ multiplex PCR, yet TCRdb's version contains in-frame clones alone and is incomplete. The repertoire consists of nearly 350,000 clones, with 7% to 9% occurring once and the leading ten covering less than 0.45%. Sequencing input: central memory CD4+ T cells from blood. The receptors stem from a woman younger than 30 in good health.

This clone was seen a handful of times. The J gene is TRBJ2-5, the V gene TRBV5-1; 9 nucleotides match TRBD2. Trimming at V came to 4 bases and at J to 2 bases, leaving 3 bases not matched to a gene. CDR3 length: 14 amino acids. Germline CDR1 SGHRS, CDR2 YFSETQ. The CDR3 loop is CASSPAGGQETQYF. The DNA for the CDR3 is TGCGCCAGCAGCCCAGCGGGGGGACAAGAGACCCAGTACTTC.

This clone occurred a few times. The rearrangement joins TRBV2 to TRBJ2-3; TRBD2 matches at 9 bases. Germline-derived CDR1 and CDR2 are SNHLY and FYNNEI. The CDR3 is 14 residues long. After removal of 6 bases from V and 4 bases from J, the junction contained 5 bases not matched to a gene. The CDR3 here is CASSVSGGADTQYF. The CDR3 coding sequence is TGTGCCAGCAGCGTTAGCGGGGGTGCAGATACGCAGTATTTT. The full variable domain, rest sourced from reference TRBV2 and TRBJ2-3, is EPEVTQTPSHQVTQMGQEVILRCVPISNHLYFYWYRQILGQKVEFLVSFYNNEISEKSEIFDDQFSVERPDGSNFTLKIRSTKLEDSAMYFCASSVSGGADTQYFGPGTRLTVL.

The table lists this clone with a few counts. V and J are TRBV5-1 and TRBJ1-1; D remains ambiguous. V was shortened by 3 bases and J by 0 bases, with 15 bases between the two germline ends. CDR1 and CDR2 from the germline V gene are SGHRS and YFSETQ. The CDR3 sequence is 16 residues long. The CDR3 here is CASSWTQRAMNTEAFF. The CDR3 DNA reads as TGCGCCAGCAGCTGGACCCAGCGGGCTATGAACACTGAAGCTTTCTTT.

This clone was counted between two and nine times. The rearrangement links TRBV7-9 to TRBJ2-1; 8 positions match TRBD1. Germline V gene lookup returns CDR1 SEHNR and CDR2 FQNEAQ (reference sequence). The CDR3 runs to 13 residues. V trimming: 5 bases; J trimming: 9 bases; junction bases outside the gene matches: 6. CDR3 residues: CASSAAGGGEQFF. The CDR3 DNA reads as TGTGCCAGCAGCGCCGCAGGGGGCGGTGAGCAGTTCTTC.

The chain uses TRBV6-1 and TRBJ2-1; D is unclear. The CDR3 sequence is 14 residues long. V lost 6 bases and J 9 bases, leaving 18 bases between the germline ends. Germline CDR1 and CDR2: MNHNS and SASEGT. The CDR3 DNA reads TGTGCCAGCAGAGGATCGCACCTAGGCGCTGAGCAGTTCTTC. It translates to CASRGSHLGAEQFF.

This clone was recorded a few times. This chain links TRBV2 with TRBJ2-6; 7 bases match TRBD2. Germline V gene sequence: CDR1 SNHLY, CDR2 FYNNEI. Germline trimming cut 6 bases from V and 2 bases from J; bases unmatched to any gene: 1. This CDR3 is 14 amino acids long. The CDR3 DNA is TGTGCCAGCAGCGGGGGGACTGGGGCCAACGTCCTGACTTTC. As protein: CASSGGTGANVLTF.

This clone was recorded a few times. The V gene is TRBV7-6, the J gene TRBJ1-1; perhaps TRBD1 as D (5 bases). Germline CDR1 is SGHVS and CDR2 is FNYEAQ. Deletions cut 5 bases from V and 7 bases from J, with 11 bases between. The CDR3 spans 12 residues. The CDR3 DNA reads as TGTGCCAGCAGCCGGGGGACCGGTGAAGCTTTCTTT. Translated: CASSRGTGEAFF. Full variable domain (missing parts from reference TRBV7-6 and TRBJ1-1): GAGVSQSPRYKVTKRGQDVALRCDPISGHVSLYWYRQALGQGPEFLTYFNYEAQQDKSGLPNDRFSAERPEGSISTLTIQRTEQRDSAMYRCASSRGTGEAFFGQGTRLTVV.

Only a few counts were recorded for this clone. The chain links TRBV7-9 to TRBJ2-5; TRBD1 matches at 7 bases. Trimming took 3 bases from V and 4 from J; bases not matched to a gene: 5. The CDR3 is 14 amino acids. Looked up from germline, CDR1 is SEHNR and CDR2 is FQNEAQ (reference sequence). The CDR3 DNA follows: TGTGCCAGCAGCTTTCGAGACAGGGCAGAGACCCAGTACTTC. It yields the protein CASSFRDRAETQYF. Drawing the rest from reference TRBV7-9 and TRBJ2-5, the complete variable domain is DTGVSQNPRHKITKRGQNVTFRCDPISEHNRLYWYRQTLGQGPEFLTYFQNEAQLEKSRLLSDRFSAERPKGSFSTLEIQRTEQGDSAMYLCASSFRDRAETQYFGPGTRLLVL.

This chain connects TRBV15 to TRBJ2-1; TRBD2 aligns across 11 bases. With 5 bases clipped from V and 5 bases from J, the junction kept 5 bases outside the gene matches. CDR1 LNHNV and CDR2 YYDKDF come from the germline V gene (reference sequence). The CDR3 length is 15 residues. CDR3 sequence reads: CATSRGTSGNNEQFF. In nucleotides, the CDR3 is TGTGCCACCAGCCGCGGGACTAGCGGTAACAATGAGCAGTTCTTC. Complete variable domain (other parts from reference TRBV15 and TRBJ2-1): DAMVIQNPRYQVTQFGKPVTLSCSQTLNHNVMYWYQQKSSQAPKLLFHYYDKDFNNEADTPDNFQSRRPNTSFCFLDIRSPGLGDTAMYLCATSRGTSGNNEQFFGPGTRLTVL.

The gene calls are TRBV29-1 and TRBJ2-3; 7 bases align to TRBD1. This CDR3 contains 13 residues. Germline trimming cut 3 bases from V and 12 bases from J; bases unmatched to any gene: 12. Looked up from germline, CDR1 is SQVTM and CDR2 is ANQGSEA. The CDR3 spells CSVDGNVEGAQYF. Written as DNA, the CDR3 is TGCAGCGTTGATGGGAACGTAGAGGGGGCTCAGTATTTT.

In the case of this clone: This sequence may be a read error, since a much larger clone differs from it by one base. The identical CDR3 is also encoded by other nucleotide sequences in the sample. The V and J genes are TRBV7-9 and TRBJ2-1, with D possibly being TRBD1 (6 bases). The germline V gene has CDR1 SEHNR and CDR2 FQNEAQ (reference sequence). The ends were cut back, 4 bases at V and 4 bases at J, with 8 bases in the middle. The CDR3 sequence is 13 residues long. The CDR3 loop reads CASSSGQYNEQFF. The CDR3 DNA reads as TGTGCCAGCAGCTCCGGACAGTACAATGAGCAGTTCTTC. The entire variable domain, with the rest obtained from reference TRBV7-9 and TRBJ2-1, is as follows: DTGVSQNPRHKITKRGQNVTFRCDPISEHNRLYWYRQTLGQGPEFLTYFQNEAQLEKSRLLSDRFSAERPKGSFSTLEIQRTEQGDSAMYLCASSSGQYNEQFFGPGTRLTVL.

This clone has just a few counts. J is TRBJ1-2 and V is TRBV27, with TRBD1 identical over 9 bases. This CDR3 has 13 amino acids. Germline CDR1 and CDR2: MNHEY and SMNVEV (reference sequence). The junction had 5 bases not matched to a gene; V was cut back by 5 bases and J by 7 bases. CDR3 in DNA: TGTGCCAGCAGTCAACAGGGGGCTGGTGGCTACACCTTC. This gives the protein CASSQQGAGGYTF.

The V call is TRBV25-1, the J call TRBJ1-1; possibly TRBD1 for D (6 bases). V dropped 1 base and J dropped 10 bases, with 7 bases sitting between them. The CDR3 is made up of 11 amino acids. Germline V gives CDR1 MGHDK, CDR2 SYGVNS. DNA of the CDR3: TGTGCCAGCAGTGAATCACAGGGAGCTTTCTTT. Residues: CASSESQGAFF. The variable domain in full, completed from reference TRBV25-1 and TRBJ1-1, reads EADIYQTPRYLVIGTGKKITLECSQTMGHDKMYWYQQDPGMELHLIHYSYGVNSTEKGDLSSESTVSRIRTEHFPLTLESARPSHTSQYLCASSESQGAFFGQGTRLTVV.